The 10 T cell receptor beta chains given below trace back to one sample, sequenced in a study of identical twins. From the 5' RACE reads, TCRdb called clonotypes with MiXCR, one entry per CDR3 protein. The sample includes 550,000 to 700,000 distinct CDR3 sequences, 20% to 25% seen only once; the top ten take 4% to 4.5%. This sample also appeared in a second study, on T cells expressing NK-cell markers.

Sequences were obtained from PBMCs. Source of these receptors: a woman aged 18-29 years in good health.

This clonotype appeared many times. The V call is TRBV20-1, the J call TRBJ2-5; TRBD2 matches at 8 bases. This CDR3 has 10 amino acids. Germline values: CDR1 DFQATT, CDR2 SNEGSKA (reference sequence). CDR3 region: CSGGGETQYF. The CDR3 coding sequence is TGCAGCGGGGGGGGAGAGACCCAGTACTTC.

V and J are TRBV7-3 and TRBJ2-1; no clear D gene. CDR1 and CDR2 (germline): SGHTA, FQGTGA. Trimming pared 6 bases from V and 1 base from J, leaving 10 bases between. The CDR3 totals 14 residues. The CDR3: CASSPDPSYNEQFF. The CDR3 region has the DNA TGTGCCAGCAGTCCAGACCCTTCCTACAATGAGCAGTTCTTC. The variable domain in full, completed from reference TRBV7-3 and TRBJ2-1, reads GAGVSQTPSNKVTEKGKYVELRCDPISGHTALYWYRQSLGQGPEFLIYFQGTGAADDSGLPNDRFFAVRPEGSVSTLKIQRTERGDSAVYLCASSPDPSYNEQFFGPGTRLTVL.

This clonotype has more than one count but fewer than ten. The V call is TRBV3-1, the J call TRBJ2-7, with 7 nucleotides matching TRBD2. The CDR3 is made up of 17 amino acids. Trimming took 0 bases from V and 3 from J; bases not matched to a gene: 11. Germline assignment: CDR1 LGHDT and CDR2 YNNKEL (reference sequence). CDR3 bases: TGTGCCAGCAGCCAAGAAGGTGGGCCTAGCGGTATCTACGAGCAGTACTTC. Protein product: CASSQEGGPSGIYEQYF.

This chain links TRBV7-2 with TRBJ2-5, with 8 positions matching TRBD2. The CDR3 is 15 amino acids. V was clipped by 5 bases and J by 4 bases; unmatched bases: 9. The germline V gene encodes CDR1 SGHTA and CDR2 FQGNSA. As DNA, the CDR3 is TGTGCCAGCAGCCTTAGCGGGATGCCAGGAGAGACCCAGTACTTC. It specifies CASSLSGMPGETQYF.

The chain joins TRBV6-1 to TRBJ2-5; D is possibly TRBD1 or TRBD2 (6 bases each). V shed 1 base and J shed 1 base, with 10 bases lying between them. Per the germline V gene, CDR1 is MNHNS and CDR2 is SASEGT. This CDR3 is 15 amino acids long. CDR3 DNA: TGTGCCAGCAGTGAAGTTTGGGGGGCCCAAGAGACCCAGTACTTC. The encoded protein is CASSEVWGAQETQYF.

This clonotype turned up a few times. V usage is TRBV12-3 or TRBV12-4 and J usage is TRBJ1-2; no clear D gene. The V gene lost 1 base and the J gene lost 4 bases, with 10 bases spanning the gap. The CDR3 spans 14 residues. In nucleotides, the CDR3 is TGTGCCAGCAGTTTAGTGGATTTCAGCTATGGCTACACCTTC. Residues: CASSLVDFSYGYTF.

This clonotype turned up a few times. This chain uses TRBV12-3 or TRBV12-4 with TRBJ2-3, with D perhaps matching TRBD2 (7 bases). V was cut by 5 bases and J by 1 base, with 16 bases left in between. The CDR3 extends over 16 amino acids. The CDR3 bases are TGTGCCAGCAGTACGCCGGGGGGCTGGGGCACAGATACGCAGTATTTT. Translation gives CASSTPGGWGTDTQYF.

This clonotype was seen only a few times. The chain is built from TRBV6-1 and TRBJ1-2; possibly TRBD1 for D (6 bases). CDR3 length: 14 amino acids. With 6 bases removed from V and 6 bases from J, the gap between germline ends came to 17 bases. Germline lookup yields CDR1 MNHNS and CDR2 SASEGT. The CDR3 spells CASSHHRDLDGYTF. CDR3 nucleotides: TGTGCCAGCAGCCACCACAGGGACCTTGATGGCTACACCTTC.

This chain links TRBV6-1 with TRBJ2-1; 7 bases map to TRBD1. The trim removed 7 bases at V and 8 bases at J, leaving 8 bases unmatched. The CDR3 is made up of 13 amino acids. Germline V gene data show CDR1 as MNHNS and CDR2 as SASEGT. The chain's CDR3 is CASTQTGSDEQFF. The CDR3 DNA reads TGTGCCAGCACACAGACAGGGTCCGATGAGCAGTTCTTC.

V and J are TRBV20-1 and TRBJ2-2; D might be TRBD1 or TRBD2, each matching 5 bases. Germline lookup yields CDR1 DFQATT and CDR2 SNEGSKA (reference sequence). Trimming removed 6 bases from V and 6 bases from J, with 17 bases in between. The CDR3 length is 14 residues. In nucleotides, the CDR3 is TGCAGTGCCCATGGGACGGACTGGGCCGGGGAGCTGTTTTTT. This encodes CSAHGTDWAGELFF.